The clone carrying this TCR beta chain occurred many times. The antigen is not known. Unique molecular identifiers were carried by the TCR beta cDNA libraries. MiXCR was run by TCRdb on the PCR reads, yielding one entry per CDR3 protein. This sample has around 400,000 distinct CDR3 sequences, with about a third found just once. This CDR3 is built from 15 residues. V lost 4 bases and J lost 0, with 13 bases in between. Germline V lookup: CDR1 MNHEY, CDR2 SVGAGI. These data are taken from a study of post-analysis software for immune sequencing data. The study, taken as a whole, reports: Pronounced co-clustering by F measure was evident among identically batched samples. About five TRBV segments occurring more often in patients than controls included TRBV5-6, TRBV5-1 and TRBV20-1.

This clonotype was obtained from a girl under 18 with multiple sclerosis. Sample: blood. The genes are TRBV6-5 and TRBJ2-7; perhaps TRBD1 as D (5 bases). CDR3 residues: CASSSHIDSSYEQYF. The CDR3 coding sequence is TGTGCCAGCAGTTCACACATTGACAGCTCCTACGAGCAGTACTTC.